These T cell receptor beta chains were read from a single sample in a study of technical replicates of blood from several donors. Produced via immunoSEQ multiplex PCR; TCRdb's table is partial and in-frame only. The sample has about 75,000 clones; 91% are singletons. Sequencing used T cells isolated from PBMCs. These receptors originate from a human donor in good health. Some clones in this sample may be carry-over from other donors' samples. The CDR3 runs from the conserved cysteine through the conserved F or W. D genes are given only for firm matches. A row's size may be missing; if present it is once, few, many or a size class.

D,V,J,size,CDR3,DNA
.,TRBV6-1,TRBJ2-2,.,CASSDPLLLSPNTGELFF,TGTGCCAGCAGTGACCCTCTGTTACTGTCCCCGAACACCGGGGAGCTGTTTTTT
.,TRBV11-2,TRBJ1-4,.,CASSLGPGRSEKLFF,TGTGCCAGCAGCTTAGGTCCAGGCCGTAGTGAAAAACTGTTTTTT
TRBD1,TRBV6-1,TRBJ2-7,.,CASGGTGRGYEQYF,TGTGCCAGCGGCGGGACAGGGAGGGGGTACGAGCAGTACTTC
TRBD1,TRBV6-5,TRBJ1-2,.,CASSYDWDRGSGGYTF,TGTGCCAGCAGTTACGACTGGGACAGGGGGTCGGGTGGCTACACCTTC
.,TRBV7-6,TRBJ1-6,.,CASSLATGNYNSPLHF,TGTGCCAGCAGCTTAGCAACGGGGAACTATAATTCACCCCTCCACTTT
.,TRBV5-1,TRBJ1-1,.,CASSSDSTQKNTEAFF,TGCGCCAGCAGCTCAGACAGCACCCAAAAGAACACTGAAGCTTTCTTT
.,TRBV25-1,TRBJ1-4,.,CASRQAGGGEKLFF,TGTGCCAGCAGACAAGCCGGCGGTGGTGAAAAACTGTTTTTT
.,TRBV7-9,TRBJ2-2,.,CASSLKDRFRGSNTGELFF,TGTGCCAGCAGCCTAAAAGACAGGTTCCGAGGGTCTAACACCGGGGAGCTGTTTTTT
.,TRBV7-9,TRBJ2-3,.,CASNMGGVTDTQYF,TGTGCCAGCAACATGGGAGGTGTGACAGATACGCAGTATTTT
TRBD1,TRBV28,TRBJ1-5,.,CASELTGTVRGWGYQPQHF,TGTGCCAGCGAGTTAACCGGGACAGTGAGGGGTTGGGGATATCAGCCCCAGCATTTT
.,TRBV6-6,TRBJ2-1,once,CASSYPRSGTYNEQFF,TGTGCCAGCAGTTACCCCCGTAGCGGCACCTACAATGAGCAGTTCTTC
.,TRBV28,TRBJ1-2,.,CASSLPGEGGYTF,TGTGCCAGCAGTTTACCGGGGGAGGGCGGCTACACCTTC
TRBD1,TRBV7-7,TRBJ2-3,.,CASSTGTGETDTQYF,TGTGCTAGCAGCACCGGGACAGGGGAAACAGATACGCAGTATTTT
.,TRBV21-1,TRBJ1-1,.,CASKGLPGGLNTEAFF,TGTGCCAGCAAAGGTCTGCCAGGGGGATTGAACACTGAAGCTTTCTTT
TRBD2,TRBV5-1,TRBJ2-1,.,CASFRLAGDNEQFF,TGCGCCAGCTTTCGACTAGCGGGAGACAATGAGCAGTTCTTC